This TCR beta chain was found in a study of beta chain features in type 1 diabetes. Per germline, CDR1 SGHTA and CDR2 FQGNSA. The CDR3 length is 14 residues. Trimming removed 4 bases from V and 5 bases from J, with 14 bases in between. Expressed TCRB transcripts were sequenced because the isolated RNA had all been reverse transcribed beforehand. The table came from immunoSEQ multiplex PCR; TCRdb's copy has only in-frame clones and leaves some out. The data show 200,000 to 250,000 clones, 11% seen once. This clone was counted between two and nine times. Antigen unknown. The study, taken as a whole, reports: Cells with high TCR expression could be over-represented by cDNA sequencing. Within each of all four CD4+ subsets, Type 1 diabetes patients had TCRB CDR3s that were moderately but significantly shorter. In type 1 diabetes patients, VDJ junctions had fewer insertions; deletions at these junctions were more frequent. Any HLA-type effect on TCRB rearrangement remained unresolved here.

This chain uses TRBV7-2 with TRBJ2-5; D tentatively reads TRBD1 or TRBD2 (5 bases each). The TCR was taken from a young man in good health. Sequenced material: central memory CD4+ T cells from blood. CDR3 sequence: CASSSQRGRETQYF. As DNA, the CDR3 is TGTGCCAGCAGCTCCCAGAGGGGTAGGGAGACCCAGTACTTC.